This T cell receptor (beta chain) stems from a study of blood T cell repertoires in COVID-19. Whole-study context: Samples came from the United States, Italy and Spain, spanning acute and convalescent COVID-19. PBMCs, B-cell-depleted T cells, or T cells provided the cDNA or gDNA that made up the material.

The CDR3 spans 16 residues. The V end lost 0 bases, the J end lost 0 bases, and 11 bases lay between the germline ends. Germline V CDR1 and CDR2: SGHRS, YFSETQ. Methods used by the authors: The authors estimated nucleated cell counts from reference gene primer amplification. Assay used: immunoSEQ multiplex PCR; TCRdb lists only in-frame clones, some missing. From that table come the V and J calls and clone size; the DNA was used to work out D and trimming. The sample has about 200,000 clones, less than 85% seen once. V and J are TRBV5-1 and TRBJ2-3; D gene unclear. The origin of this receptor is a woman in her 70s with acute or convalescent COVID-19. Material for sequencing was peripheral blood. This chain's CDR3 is CASSLGSSSSTDTQYF. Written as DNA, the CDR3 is TGCGCCAGCAGCTTGGGGTCAAGCTCTAGCACAGATACGCAGTATTTT. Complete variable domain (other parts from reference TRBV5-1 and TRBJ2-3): KAGVTQTPRYLIKTRGQQVTLSCSPISGHRSVSWYQQTPGQGLQFLFEYFSETQRNKGNFPGRFSGRQFSNSRSEMNVSTLELGDSALYLCASSLGSSSSTDTQYFGPGTRLTVL.